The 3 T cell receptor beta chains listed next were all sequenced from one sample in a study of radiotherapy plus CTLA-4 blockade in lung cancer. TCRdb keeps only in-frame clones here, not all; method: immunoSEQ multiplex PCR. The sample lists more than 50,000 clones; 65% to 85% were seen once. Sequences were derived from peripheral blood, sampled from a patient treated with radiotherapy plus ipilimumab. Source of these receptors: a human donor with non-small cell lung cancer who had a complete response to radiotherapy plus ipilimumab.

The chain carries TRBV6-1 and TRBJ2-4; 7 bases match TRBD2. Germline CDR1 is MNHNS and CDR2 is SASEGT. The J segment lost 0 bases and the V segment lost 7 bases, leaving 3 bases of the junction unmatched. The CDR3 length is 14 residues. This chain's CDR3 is CASTPGGAKNIQYF. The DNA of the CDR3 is TGTGCCAGCACCCCGGGGGGAGCCAAAAACATTCAGTACTTC.

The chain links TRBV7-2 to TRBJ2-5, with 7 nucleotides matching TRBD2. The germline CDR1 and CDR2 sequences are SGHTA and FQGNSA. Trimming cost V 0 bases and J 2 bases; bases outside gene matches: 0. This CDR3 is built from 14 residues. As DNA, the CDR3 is TGTGCCAGCAGCTTAGCGGGGGGGCAAGAGACCCAGTACTTC. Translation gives CASSLAGGQETQYF.

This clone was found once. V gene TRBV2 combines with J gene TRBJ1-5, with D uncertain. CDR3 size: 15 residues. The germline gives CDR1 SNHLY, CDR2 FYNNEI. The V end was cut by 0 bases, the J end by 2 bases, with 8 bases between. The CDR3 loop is CASSEAYRGNQPQHF. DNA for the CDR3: TGTGCCAGCAGTGAAGCCTATCGGGGCAATCAGCCCCAGCATTTT.